The present entry profiles one TCR beta chain with its context. This CDR3 region has 16 residues. The V end lost 3 bases, the J end lost 6 bases, and 21 bases lay between the germline ends. The germline V gene has CDR1 MDHEN and CDR2 SYDVKM. This sample was taken from a study of T cell changes during pregnancy in multiple sclerosis. The data were produced by immunoSEQ multiplex PCR, yet TCRdb's version contains in-frame clones alone and is incomplete. The table lists over 10,000 clones, almost 90% of them singletons, with 8% to 9% in the top ten. This clonotype was sampled from a female donor with multiple sclerosis, enrolled in a pregnancy study. The V and J genes are TRBV28 and TRBJ2-7; D may be TRBD1 (6 bases). Sequencing used CD8+ T cells from peripheral blood mononuclear cells, obtained in the first trimester of pregnancy. This CDR3 reads CASSFRDIHHPFEQYF. The CDR3 DNA sequence: TGTGCCAGCAGTTTCCGGGACATCCATCATCCGTTCGAGCAGTACTTC.